The TCR beta chain described here comes from a study of T cells in localized non-small cell lung cancer. Germline loops: CDR1 LNHDA, CDR2 SQIVND (reference sequence). The V and J ends lost 5 bases and 4 bases respectively, with 18 bases between them. The CDR3 runs 16 residues. Study-wide findings and caveats: Adjacent lung was found to contain a median approximately 60 of the top 100 tumor clones. Adjacent uninvolved lung had the highest clonality, suggesting focused antigen responses.

The assay was immunoSEQ multiplex PCR, and TCRdb's table has in-frame clones only and misses some. The table lists under 2,500 clones, just under 30% of them singletons. About this clone itself: Antigen specificity is unknown.

The chain carries TRBV19 and TRBJ1-5; perhaps TRBD1 as D (5 bases). This receptor was obtained from a man aged 35 to 70 with stage I lung adenocarcinoma. Sequenced here: normal lung tissue next to the tumor, sampled before any cancer treatment. DNA for the CDR3: TGTGCCAGTAGTCAGGGCCTAAACAGATATAATCAGCCCCAGCATTTT. Its protein product is CASSQGLNRYNQPQHF.